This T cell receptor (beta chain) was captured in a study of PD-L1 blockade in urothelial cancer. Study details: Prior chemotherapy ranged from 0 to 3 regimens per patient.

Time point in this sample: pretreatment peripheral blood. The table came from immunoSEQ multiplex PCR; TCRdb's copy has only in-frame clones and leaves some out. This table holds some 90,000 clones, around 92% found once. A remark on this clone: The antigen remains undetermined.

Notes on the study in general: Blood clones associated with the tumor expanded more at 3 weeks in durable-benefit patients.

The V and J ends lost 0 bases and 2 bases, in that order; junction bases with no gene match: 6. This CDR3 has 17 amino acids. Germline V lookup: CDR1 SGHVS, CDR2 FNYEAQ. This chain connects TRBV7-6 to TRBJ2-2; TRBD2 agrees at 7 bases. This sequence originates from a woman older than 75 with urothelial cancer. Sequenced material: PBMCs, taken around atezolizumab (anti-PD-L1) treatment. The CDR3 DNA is TGTGCCAGCAGCTTAGCCCGGGGACTATCCAACACCGGGGAGCTGTTTTTT. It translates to CASSLARGLSNTGELFF.